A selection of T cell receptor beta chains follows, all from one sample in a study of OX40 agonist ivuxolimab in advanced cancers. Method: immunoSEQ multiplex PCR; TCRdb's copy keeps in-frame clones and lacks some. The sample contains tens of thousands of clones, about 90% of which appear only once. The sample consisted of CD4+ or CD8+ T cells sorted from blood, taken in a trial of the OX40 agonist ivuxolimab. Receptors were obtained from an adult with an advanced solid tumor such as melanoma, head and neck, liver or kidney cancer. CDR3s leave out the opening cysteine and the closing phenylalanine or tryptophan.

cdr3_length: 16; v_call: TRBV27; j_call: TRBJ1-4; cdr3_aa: ASSPRTGLDLNDEKLF
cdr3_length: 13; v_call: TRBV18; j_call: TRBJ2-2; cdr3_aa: ASSQTGTTTGELF
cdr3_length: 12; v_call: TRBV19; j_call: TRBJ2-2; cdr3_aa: ATQRAERTGELF
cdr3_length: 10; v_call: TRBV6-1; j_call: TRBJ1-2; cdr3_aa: ASSVGNYGYT
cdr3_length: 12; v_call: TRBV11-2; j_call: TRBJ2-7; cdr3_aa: ASSLDTGTSGQY
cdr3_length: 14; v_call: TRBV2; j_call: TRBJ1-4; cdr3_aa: ASKGAPGQGNEKLF
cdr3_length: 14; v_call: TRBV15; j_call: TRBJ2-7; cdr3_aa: ATSRDPGTGYTEQY
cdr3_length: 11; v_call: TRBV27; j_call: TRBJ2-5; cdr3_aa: ASRPWAKETQY
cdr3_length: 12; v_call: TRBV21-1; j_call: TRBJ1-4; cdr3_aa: ASSNPGQNEKLF
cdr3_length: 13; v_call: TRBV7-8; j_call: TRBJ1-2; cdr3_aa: ASSLDGEGGSGYT
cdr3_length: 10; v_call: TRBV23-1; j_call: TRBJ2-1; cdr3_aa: ASSQSRGEQF
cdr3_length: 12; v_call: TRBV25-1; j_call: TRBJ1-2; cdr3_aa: ASSDKIGDSGYT
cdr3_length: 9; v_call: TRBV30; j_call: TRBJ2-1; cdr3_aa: AYRSYNEQF
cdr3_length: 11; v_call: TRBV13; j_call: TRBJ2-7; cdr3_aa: ASSWGLLGEQY
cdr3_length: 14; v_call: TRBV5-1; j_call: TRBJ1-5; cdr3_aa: ASSWDREVSNQPQH
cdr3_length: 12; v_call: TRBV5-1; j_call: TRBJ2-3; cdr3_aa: ASSLGTSTDTQY
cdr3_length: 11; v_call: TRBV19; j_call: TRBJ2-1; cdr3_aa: ASGTKAYNEQF
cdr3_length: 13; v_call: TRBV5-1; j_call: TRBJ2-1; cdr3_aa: ASSSTPVWGNEQF
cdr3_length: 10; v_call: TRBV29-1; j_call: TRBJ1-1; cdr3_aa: SGGQRNTEAF
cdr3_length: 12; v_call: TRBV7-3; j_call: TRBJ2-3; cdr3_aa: ASSLSGSTDTQY
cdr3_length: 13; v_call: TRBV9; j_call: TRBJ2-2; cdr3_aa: ASSARTSGRGELF
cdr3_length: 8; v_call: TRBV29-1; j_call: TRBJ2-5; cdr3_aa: SVGQETQY
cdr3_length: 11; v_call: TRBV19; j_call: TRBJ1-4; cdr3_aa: ASSSQRNEKLF
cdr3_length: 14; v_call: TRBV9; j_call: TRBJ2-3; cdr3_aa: ASSPRQGGTGDTQY
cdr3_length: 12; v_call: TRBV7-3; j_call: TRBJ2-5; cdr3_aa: ASSLDGHQETQY
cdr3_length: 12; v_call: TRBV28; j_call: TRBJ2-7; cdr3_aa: ASSLADKPYEQY
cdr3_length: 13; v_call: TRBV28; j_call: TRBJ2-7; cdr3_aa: ASSSFSGAGYEQY
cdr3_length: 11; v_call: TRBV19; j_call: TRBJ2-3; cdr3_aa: ATSQGSTDTQY
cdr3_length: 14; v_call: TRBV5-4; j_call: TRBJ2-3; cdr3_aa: ASSFDPWTSTDTQY
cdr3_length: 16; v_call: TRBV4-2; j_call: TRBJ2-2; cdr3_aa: ASSQGLASGPLRGELF
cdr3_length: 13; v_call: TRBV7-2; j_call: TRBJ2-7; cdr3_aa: ASSLGLAGPYEQY
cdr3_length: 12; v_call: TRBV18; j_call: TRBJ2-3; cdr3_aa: ASSSWDSTDTQY
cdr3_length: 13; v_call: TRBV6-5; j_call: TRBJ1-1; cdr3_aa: ASSYRGLSRTEAF